The 10 T cell receptor beta chains below were found in one sample sequenced in a study of T cells after yellow fever vaccination (dated by TCRdb to between 2019 and 2020). Libraries were constructed by 5' RACE. Sequencing was performed on an Illumina HiSeq 2500. Using fastp at Q25 and MiXCR, TCRdb reprocessed the public reads and kept productive beta chains. Rows are unified per CDR3 protein, each entry keeping the most common DNA and genes. Present in this sample are around 50,000 distinct CDR3 sequences, 7% to 9% of which were seen just once. The ten biggest clones cover 28% of the sample. The treatment or condition label of this sample denotes: live attenuated yellow fever vaccine strain. The material was CD8+ T cells sorted from PBMCs, obtained less than 18 days after the first yellow fever vaccination. Every receptor here comes from a man younger than 30 who received the YFV17D yellow fever vaccine.

This clonotype was counted at least ten times. This chain joins TRBV4-1 and TRBJ2-1; tentative D call: TRBD2 (7 bases). V was pared by 1 base and J by 6 bases, with 22 bases between. CDR1 and CDR2 from the germline V gene are MGHRA and YSYEKL. The CDR3 is made up of 18 amino acids. CDR3 residues: CASSQGGGGGRTRNEQFF. CDR3 DNA: TGCGCCAGCAGCCAAGGGGGTGGCGGGGGCCGCACCCGCAATGAGCAGTTCTTC.

This clonotype was counted ten times or more. Here the CDR3 reads CASSSVYRDASGNTIYF. CDR3 coding DNA: TGTGCCAGCAGCTCCGTATACCGGGACGCCTCTGGAAACACCATATATTTT. This chain joins TRBV7-2 and TRBJ1-3, with a possible D match to TRBD1 (5 bases). V gave up 4 bases and J gave up 0 bases, with 16 bases separating them. Germline V gene lookup returns CDR1 SGHTA and CDR2 FQGNSA. This CDR3 has 17 amino acids.

The V gene is TRBV9, the J gene TRBJ1-1, with TRBD1 identical over 7 bases. Germline V CDR1 and CDR2: SGDLS, YYNGEE. The V gene end was trimmed by 4 bases and the J gene end by 0 bases; junction bases not matched to a gene: 3. The CDR3 consists of 14 residues. Written as DNA, the CDR3 is TGTGCCAGCAGCCTAGGGACAGTGAACACTGAAGCTTTCTTT. Its translation is CASSLGTVNTEAFF.

The table lists this clonotype with many counts. The chain uses TRBV12-3 or TRBV12-4 and TRBJ2-1; D possibly matches TRBD1 or TRBD2 (6 bases each). The CDR3 extends over 12 amino acids. The ends were cut back, 6 bases at V and 8 bases at J, with 11 bases in the middle. CDR3 amino acids: CASSWGAHEQFF. As DNA, the CDR3 is TGTGCCAGCAGCTGGGGGGCCCATGAGCAGTTCTTC.

At least ten counts were recorded for this clonotype. V gene TRBV10-1 combines with J gene TRBJ2-7, with 9 positions matching TRBD1. The CDR3 is 16 amino acids. With V trimmed by 2 bases and J by 5 bases, 10 bases remained unmatched. Germline CDR1 reads WNHNN; CDR2 reads SYGVQD (reference sequence). The CDR3: CASSEIRGTGSHEQYF. The CDR3, as DNA: TGCGCCAGCAGTGAGATCCGAGGGACAGGGTCCCACGAGCAGTACTTC.

This clonotype was counted at least ten times. The chain has TRBV6-2 or TRBV6-3 and TRBJ2-1; D is possibly TRBD2 (6 bases). This CDR3 is built from 13 residues. The V end was cut by 2 bases, the J end by 7 bases, with 9 bases between. Germline V gene sequence: CDR1 MNHEY, CDR2 SVGEGT. The CDR3, as DNA: TGTGCCAGCAGTTACGGCGGGGTTAATGAGCAGTTCTTC. Protein sequence: CASSYGGVNEQFF.

In this sample, this clonotype turned up many times. V and J are TRBV7-8 and TRBJ2-2; 7 nucleotides agree with TRBD2. The junction had 5 bases not matched to a gene; V was cut back by 1 base and J by 3 bases. This CDR3 has 16 residues. From germline, CDR1 is SGHVS and CDR2 FQNEAQ. The CDR3 coding sequence is TGTGCCAGCAGCTTAGAGGGCGGGGGAGACACCGGGGAGCTGTTTTTT. Protein sequence: CASSLEGGGDTGELFF.

This clonotype was seen ten or more times. The chain links TRBV18 to TRBJ2-7; perhaps TRBD2 as D (6 bases). The CDR3 is made up of 14 amino acids. With 2 bases removed from V and 7 bases from J, the gap between germline ends came to 15 bases. Germline V gene sequence: CDR1 KGHSH, CDR2 LQKENI. The CDR3 region has the DNA TGTGCCAGCTCACCAGTCGGGGGAACGGGGGAGCAGTACGTC. It specifies CASSPVGGTGEQYV.

This clonotype was found many times. The V and J genes are TRBV7-7 and TRBJ2-7, with D uncertain. Germline loops: CDR1 SSHAT, CDR2 FNYEAQ (reference sequence). The ends were cut back, 2 bases at V and 0 bases at J, with 5 bases in the middle. The CDR3 sequence is 13 residues long. The CDR3 DNA is TGTGCCAGCAGCTTATCGAGCTCCTACGAGCAGTACTTC. It specifies CASSLSSSYEQYF.

This clonotype was recorded many times. The chain combines TRBV4-3 with TRBJ2-5; TRBD1 aligns across 8 bases. The germline V gene has CDR1 LGHNA and CDR2 YSLEER. The V and J ends lost 5 bases and 4 bases, in that order; junction bases with no gene match: 9. CDR3 size: 15 residues. As DNA, the CDR3 is TGCGCCAGCAGCGCAGGACAGGGAGTGGGAGAGACCCAGTACTTC. This gives the protein CASSAGQGVGETQYF.